Following are 15 T cell receptor beta chains from one sample sequenced in a study of technical replicates of blood from a few donors. Data came from immunoSEQ multiplex PCR; TCRdb stores just in-frame clones and leaves some out. Counted here are about 80,000 clones, about 98% occurring once; the ten biggest clones make up 0.12% to 0.15%. The specimen sequenced was T cells isolated from PBMCs. These receptors were taken from a human donor in good health.

The V and J genes are TRBV5-6 and TRBJ2-2; D uncertain. Germline V gene lookup returns CDR1 SGHDT and CDR2 YYEEEE. The CDR3 is made up of 15 amino acids. V lost 6 bases to trimming and J lost 4 bases, with 16 bases between them. The CDR3 DNA sequence: TGTGCCAGCACCCAGAAGGAGTTGGGCACCGGGGAGCTGTTTTTT. It encodes CASTQKELGTGELFF.

The chain uses TRBV6-1 and TRBJ2-2, with a possible D match to TRBD1 (6 bases). The CDR3 consists of 14 residues. The germline gives CDR1 MNHNS, CDR2 SASEGT. V lost 7 bases and J 0 bases, leaving 9 bases between the germline ends. CDR3 sequence: CASKDSPNTGELFF. The CDR3 region has the DNA TGTGCCAGCAAGGACAGTCCGAACACCGGGGAGCTGTTTTTT.

The V call is TRBV29-1, the J call TRBJ1-1; perhaps TRBD1 as D (6 bases). CDR1 and CDR2 (germline): SQVTM, ANQGSEA. V lost 4 bases, J lost 1 base, and 19 bases lay in between. The CDR3 totals 16 residues. CDR3 protein: CSVGELQGHTNTEAFF. The CDR3 region has the DNA TGCAGCGTTGGGGAGCTCCAGGGACACACGAACACTGAAGCTTTCTTT.

This clone appeared a single time. The V and J genes are TRBV28 and TRBJ2-7; D unclear. V lost 7 bases to trimming and J lost 6 bases, with 10 bases between them. The CDR3 extends over 11 amino acids. CDR1 and CDR2 from the germline V gene are MDHEN and SYDVKM. This CDR3 reads CASIGSSEQYF. CDR3 sequence (DNA): TGTGCCAGCATAGGTTCTAGCGAGCAGTACTTC.

The V call is TRBV4-2, the J call TRBJ2-7, with 10 positions matching TRBD2. CDR3 size: 15 residues. Looked up from germline, CDR1 is LGHNA and CDR2 is YNFKEQ. J lost 2 bases, V lost 3 bases, and 4 bases had no gene match. This CDR3 reads CASSQELAGTYEQYF. For the CDR3, the DNA is TGTGCCAGCAGCCAGGAACTAGCGGGGACCTACGAGCAGTACTTC.

The V and J genes are TRBV9 and TRBJ1-1, with TRBD1 matching over 8 bases. This CDR3 has 13 residues. The germline V gene has CDR1 SGDLS and CDR2 YYNGEE. The V gene end was trimmed by 3 bases and the J gene end by 6 bases; junction bases not matched to a gene: 4. The CDR3 bases are TGTGCCAGCAGCGCCGCAGGGGGCGCTGAAGCTTTCTTT. Translation: CASSAAGGAEAFF.

The chain joins TRBV15 to TRBJ2-5, with TRBD1 matching 7 bases. Trimming cost V 3 bases and J 4 bases; bases outside gene matches: 8. The CDR3 runs 15 residues. CDR1 is LNHNV, CDR2 YYDKDF, per germline (reference sequence). The CDR3 spells CATSSRSPGGETQYF. CDR3 nucleotides: TGTGCCACCAGCAGCAGGAGTCCAGGGGGAGAGACCCAGTACTTC.

The CDR3 loop reads CAIRDSFSGNTIYF. For the CDR3, the DNA is TGTGCCATCAGGGACAGCTTCTCTGGAAACACCATATATTTT. The chain carries TRBV10-3 and TRBJ1-3; D is possibly TRBD1 (6 bases). Trimming took off 6 bases at V and 0 bases at J, with 9 bases between the two ends. The CDR3 contains 14 residues. Germline CDR1 and CDR2: ENHRY and SYGVKD.

The V gene is TRBV11-2, the J gene TRBJ1-2; no clear D. This CDR3 has 13 residues. V dropped 4 bases and J dropped 2 bases, with 8 bases sitting between them. Germline CDR1 SGHAT, CDR2 FQNNGV. The CDR3 is CASSSGRNYGYTF. The CDR3 DNA follows: TGTGCCAGCAGCTCCGGGAGGAACTATGGCTACACCTTC.

The chain employs TRBV11-2 and TRBJ2-5; 11 positions match TRBD2. This CDR3 has 17 amino acids. V shed 2 bases, J shed 3 bases, and the junction held 8 bases outside the gene matches. Germline V gene sequence: CDR1 SGHAT, CDR2 FQNNGV. The CDR3 is CASSLSTSGSEEETQYF. The CDR3 region has the DNA TGTGCCAGCAGCTTATCCACTAGCGGGAGCGAAGAAGAGACCCAGTACTTC.

The CDR3 DNA is TGTGCCGGCGGACAGGGGGCTATTAACACCATATATTTT. It yields the protein CAGGQGAINTIYF. The rearrangement joins TRBV2 to TRBJ1-3, with 11 bases aligning to TRBD1. From germline, CDR1 is SNHLY and CDR2 FYNNEI. V shed 11 bases and J 7 bases; nucleotides not matched to a gene: 7. The CDR3 runs 13 residues.

This clone was picked up one time. The chain is built from TRBV14 and TRBJ1-1, with a tentative D call TRBD1 (5 bases). The germline V gene encodes CDR1 SGHDN and CDR2 FVKESK. Trimming removed 4 bases at V and 2 bases at J, with 8 bases between. The CDR3 spans 13 residues. Written as DNA, the CDR3 is TGTGCCAGCAGCCCAGGGTCTAACACTGAAGCTTTCTTT. As protein: CASSPGSNTEAFF.

This chain links TRBV6-5 with TRBJ1-5; the D gene is possibly TRBD1 (5 bases). Trimming pared 6 bases from V and 0 bases from J, leaving 9 bases between. CDR1 is MNHEY and CDR2 is SVGAGI in the germline V gene. This CDR3 is 14 amino acids long. The CDR3 DNA follows: TGTGCCAGCAGCCCTGACAGTAGCAATCAGCCCCAGCATTTT. Translating gives CASSPDSSNQPQHF.

This chain connects TRBV20-1 to TRBJ1-1, with D hard to call. The CDR3 length is 11 residues. Germline CDR1 DFQATT, CDR2 SNEGSKA (reference sequence). V was cut by 2 bases and J by 3 bases, with 4 bases left in between. The CDR3 sequence: CSARRDTEAFF. DNA of the CDR3: TGCAGTGCTAGACGTGACACTGAAGCTTTCTTT.

This chain joins TRBV19 and TRBJ1-6, with 7 bases identical to TRBD1. Germline V gene sequence: CDR1 LNHDA, CDR2 SQIVND (reference sequence). This CDR3 contains 16 residues. Trimming removed 2 bases from V and 14 bases from J; junction bases left unmatched: 15. This CDR3 is CASSIQSRGQAFALHF. CDR3 nucleotides: TGTGCCAGTAGTATACAGAGTAGGGGGCAGGCGTTCGCCCTCCACTTT.